This T cell receptor beta chain is drawn from a study of human T cells and chemical hapten exposure. Individual cDNA molecules (in the library) carried attached unique molecular identifiers. TCRdb re-derived calls from the RACE reads in MiXCR, one entry per CDR3 protein. The sample records approximately 80,000 distinct CDR3 sequences, over 10% being singletons. This clonotype was seen ten or more times. This CDR3 is built from 16 residues. The germline V gene has CDR1 SNHLY and CDR2 FYNNEI. With 1 base clipped from V and 1 base from J, the junction kept 3 bases outside the gene matches. The sample's time point: patch test 3, about 24 weeks after DPC sensitization. Treatment defined: therapeutic diphenylcyclopropenone sensitization with weekly scalp DPC.

The material was whole blood, obtained in connection with sensitization to the hapten diphenylcyclopropenone (DPC). The receptor was isolated from a woman between 50 and 59 years old with alopecia areata. Some clones in this sample may be carry-over from other donors' samples. The rearrangement links TRBV2 to TRBJ2-1, with 8 positions matching TRBD2. DNA for the CDR3: TGTGCCAGCAGTGAAGTAGCGGGATGGTCCTACAATGAGCAGTTCTTC. Translating it yields CASSEVAGWSYNEQFF.